Listed below are T cell receptor beta chains from one sample, sequenced in a study of blood T cell repertoires in COVID-19. The assay was immunoSEQ multiplex PCR, and TCRdb's table has in-frame clones only and misses some. The data hold tens of thousands of clones, with just over 90% observed a single time. Sequencing was carried out using peripheral blood. The source of these receptors is a man between 45 and 60 years old with active COVID-19. Each CDR3 is given with its conserved first and last residue. D genes are given only for firm matches. Size is omitted from some rows. Given values are once, few, many or a class for expanded clones.

j_call d_call v_call clone_size cdr3_aa cdr3_nt
TRBJ2-5 TRBD1 TRBV13 . CASSPRTGARETQYF TGTGCCAGCAGCCCCCGGACAGGGGCCCGAGAGACCCAGTACTTC
TRBJ1-1 . TRBV10-3 once CAISAGVETEAFF TGTGCCATCAGCGCAGGGGTAGAGACTGAAGCTTTCTTT
TRBJ2-3 TRBD2 TRBV11-2 . CASSLMGLAGTDTQYF TGTGCCAGCAGCTTAATGGGACTAGCTGGCACAGATACGCAGTATTTT
TRBJ1-5 . TRBV5-1 medium-sized CASSFGPSQNQPQHF TGCGCCAGCAGCTTCGGTCCCTCACAGAATCAGCCCCAGCATTTT
TRBJ1-1 . TRBV3-1/TRBV3-2 . CASRRGAGTEAFF TGTGCCAGCAGACGGGGGGCAGGGACTGAAGCTTTCTTT
TRBJ1-1 . TRBV5-4 . CASSLDSRGPMSSDTEAFF TGTGCCAGCAGCTTGGATAGTAGGGGCCCCATGAGCTCGGACACTGAAGCTTTCTTT
TRBJ1-3 . TRBV10-2 . CASSDPTDLSGNTIYF TGCGCCAGCAGTGACCCAACAGACCTCTCTGGAAACACCATATATTTT
TRBJ2-6 . TRBV3-1/TRBV3-2 . CASNNRAGANVLTF TGTGCCAGCAATAACAGGGCTGGGGCCAACGTCCTGACTTTC
TRBJ2-7 TRBD1 TRBV9 . CASSANIGTGGTQQYF TGTGCCAGCAGCGCAAATATTGGGACAGGGGGCACCCAGCAGTACTTC
TRBJ1-1 . TRBV7-3 . CASSLDDQGRAFF TGTGCCAGCAGCTTGGATGATCAGGGGAGAGCTTTCTTT
TRBJ2-5 . TRBV2 . CASTRTSGKETQYF TGTGCCAGCACCAGGACCTCAGGGAAAGAGACCCAGTACTTC
TRBJ2-7 TRBD2 TRBV27 . CVARPSGSYEQYF TGTGTAGCACGGCCTAGCGGATCCTACGAGCAGTACTTC
TRBJ1-6 . TRBV6-6 . CASRLQGDSPLHF TGTGCCAGCAGGCTACAAGGGGATTCACCCCTCCACTTT
TRBJ2-5 TRBD1 TRBV11-1 . CASSLGSGGNWETQYF TGTGCCAGCAGCTTAGGGTCAGGGGGCAACTGGGAGACCCAGTACTTC
TRBJ2-6 TRBD1 TRBV30 . CACEQGVQSSGANVLTF TGTGCCTGCGAACAGGGGGTCCAAAGCTCTGGGGCCAACGTCCTGACTTTC
TRBJ2-2 . TRBV7-3 . CASSSKGTNTGELFF TGTGCCAGCAGCTCGAAGGGGACGAACACCGGGGAGCTGTTTTTT
TRBJ1-3 TRBD1 TRBV19 once CATSGTGGAKAGNTIYF TGTGCCACTTCCGGGACAGGGGGCGCGAAAGCTGGAAACACCATATATTTT
TRBJ2-5 TRBD1 TRBV25-1 few CASSTYRGPGETQYF TGTGCCAGCAGTACGTACAGGGGGCCGGGGGAGACCCAGTACTTC
TRBJ1-1 . TRBV5-1 . CASSLVPTNTEAFF TGCGCCAGCAGCTTGGTACCAACTAACACTGAAGCTTTCTTT
TRBJ1-4 TRBD1 TRBV30 . CAWRKGTGGREKLFF TGTGCCTGGAGAAAAGGGACAGGGGGTCGGGAAAAACTGTTTTTT
TRBJ1-3 TRBD1 TRBV5-1 . CASSGQGHSGNTIYF TGCGCCAGCTCCGGACAGGGACACTCTGGAAACACCATATATTTT
TRBJ2-7 TRBD1 TRBV5-6 . CASSLRQGYIPWDYEQYF TGTGCCAGCAGCTTGAGACAGGGTTATATCCCTTGGGATTACGAGCAGTACTTC
TRBJ1-2 . TRBV5-1 . CASSLDSPSYGYTF TGCGCCAGCAGCTTGGACAGCCCTTCCTATGGCTACACCTTC
TRBJ2-5 . TRBV11-2 . CASSLDQGGEETQYF TGTGCCAGCAGCTTAGATCAAGGGGGGGAGGAAACCCAGTACTTC
TRBJ1-1 . TRBV7-8 once CASSRQAISTLNTEAFF TGTGCCAGCAGCCGACAGGCCATTTCGACCCTGAACACTGAAGCTTTCTTT
TRBJ1-5 TRBD1 TRBV18 . CASSPGGTARSNQPQHF TGTGCCAGCTCACCCGGAGGGACAGCACGTAGCAATCAGCCCCAGCATTTT
TRBJ2-1 . TRBV5-1 . CASSSSGNEQFF TGCGCCAGCAGCTCGTCGGGAAATGAGCAGTTCTTC
TRBJ2-3 TRBD2 TRBV20-1 . CSASSGGNTDTQYF TGCAGTGCTAGTTCGGGGGGTAACACAGATACGCAGTATTTT
TRBJ2-5 TRBD2 TRBV6-1 . CASSEEAGGGETQYF TGTGCCAGCAGTGAAGAGGCGGGGGGAGGAGAGACCCAGTACTTC
TRBJ1-2 TRBD1 TRBV9 . CASSVPGRGPRGYTF TGTGCCAGCAGCGTACCGGGCAGGGGGCCACGCGGCTACACCTTC
TRBJ1-1 TRBD1 TRBV19 . CASSPRTGGHTEAFF TGTGCCAGTAGTCCCCGGACAGGGGGGCACACTGAAGCTTTCTTT
TRBJ1-1 . TRBV25-1 . CASSEPGITEAFF TGTGCCAGCAGTGAACCGGGGATCACTGAAGCTTTCTTT
TRBJ1-2 . TRBV7-2 once CASRRDRGYGYTF TGTGCCAGCAGACGGGATCGGGGGTATGGCTACACCTTC
TRBJ1-1 . TRBV5-5 once CASSLPGGAGTEAFF TGTGCCAGCAGCTTGCCGGGGGGCGCGGGAACTGAAGCTTTCTTT
TRBJ2-1 TRBD2 TRBV7-9 . CASSPRGGGGAFEQFF TGTGCCAGCAGCCCGAGGGGAGGCGGGGGGGCATTTGAGCAGTTCTTC
TRBJ2-5 TRBD2 TRBV7-2 . CASSLWEGETQYF TGTGCCAGCAGCTTATGGGAGGGAGAGACCCAGTACTTC
TRBJ1-2 TRBD1 TRBV10-3 . CAGWDRLYGYTF TGTGCCGGGTGGGACAGGCTTTATGGCTACACCTTC
TRBJ2-2 . TRBV6-6 few CASSPRTANTGELFF TGTGCCAGCAGTCCTCGGACAGCGAACACCGGGGAGCTGTTTTTT
TRBJ2-3 . TRBV19 . CASSPVTAYTDTQYF TGTGCCAGTAGTCCTGTGACAGCCTACACAGATACGCAGTATTTT
TRBJ1-2 TRBD1 TRBV5-1 . CASSLQGGPNYGYTF TGCGCCAGCAGCTTGCAGGGGGGACCAAACTATGGCTACACCTTC
TRBJ1-2 . TRBV3-1/TRBV3-2 . CASSQEFEGVYGYTF TGTGCCAGCAGCCAAGAGTTTGAGGGGGTCTATGGCTACACCTTC
TRBJ2-5 . TRBV7-2 . CASSPDSQETQYF TGTGCCAGCAGCCCGGACAGCCAAGAGACCCAGTACTTC
TRBJ2-3 . TRBV6-4 . CASSQVAVTDTQYF TGTGCCAGCAGTCAAGTAGCGGTCACAGATACGCAGTATTTT
TRBJ2-3 . TRBV19 . CASSLRDGGTDTQYF TGTGCCAGTAGTCTCCGGGATGGGGGCACAGATACGCAGTATTTT
TRBJ2-7 . TRBV3-1/TRBV3-2 . CASSHTGLEQYF TGTGCCAGCAGCCACACAGGGTTGGAGCAGTACTTC
TRBJ2-5 TRBD2 TRBV4-1 . CASSLAGGGRETQYF TGCGCCAGCAGTCTAGCGGGAGGCGGCCGAGAGACCCAGTACTTC
TRBJ1-2 . TRBV7-6 . CASSLGPLGGYGYTF TGTGCCAGCAGCTTAGGACCATTAGGGGGATATGGCTACACCTTC
TRBJ1-1 . TRBV19 . CASSTSGVTEAFF TGTGCCAGTAGTACCTCAGGGGTCACTGAAGCTTTCTTT
TRBJ1-1 . TRBV6-1 . CASSEAPGEGTEAFF TGTGCCAGCAGTGAAGCGCCAGGGGAGGGCACTGAAGCTTTCTTT
TRBJ1-1 . TRBV10-1 . CASSESETASEAFF TGCGCCAGCAGTGAGTCTGAGACTGCCTCCGAAGCTTTCTTT